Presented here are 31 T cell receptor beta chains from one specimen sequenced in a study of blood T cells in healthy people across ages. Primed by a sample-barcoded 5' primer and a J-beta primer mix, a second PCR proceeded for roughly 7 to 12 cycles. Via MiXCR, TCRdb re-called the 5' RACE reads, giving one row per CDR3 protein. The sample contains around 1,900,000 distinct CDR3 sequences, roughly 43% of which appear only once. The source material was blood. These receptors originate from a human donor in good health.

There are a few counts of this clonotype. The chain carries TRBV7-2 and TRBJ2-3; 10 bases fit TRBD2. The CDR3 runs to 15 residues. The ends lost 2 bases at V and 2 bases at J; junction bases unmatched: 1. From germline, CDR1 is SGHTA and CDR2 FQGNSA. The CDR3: CASSLSGGDTDTQYF. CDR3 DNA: TGTGCCAGCAGCTTAAGCGGGGGGGACACAGATACGCAGTATTTT.

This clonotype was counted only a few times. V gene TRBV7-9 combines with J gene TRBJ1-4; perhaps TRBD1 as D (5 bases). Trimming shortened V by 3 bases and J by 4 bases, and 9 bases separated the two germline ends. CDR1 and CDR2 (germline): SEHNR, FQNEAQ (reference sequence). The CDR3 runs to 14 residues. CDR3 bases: TGTGCCAGCAGCTTCGGGGGAAATAATGAAAAACTGTTTTTT. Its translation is CASSFGGNNEKLFF.

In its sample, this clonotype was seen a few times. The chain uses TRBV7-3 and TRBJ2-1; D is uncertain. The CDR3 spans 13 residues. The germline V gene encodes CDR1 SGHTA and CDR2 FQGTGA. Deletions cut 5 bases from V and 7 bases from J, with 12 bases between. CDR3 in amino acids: CASSLSEENEQFF. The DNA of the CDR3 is TGTGCCAGCAGCCTCAGCGAGGAGAATGAGCAGTTCTTC.

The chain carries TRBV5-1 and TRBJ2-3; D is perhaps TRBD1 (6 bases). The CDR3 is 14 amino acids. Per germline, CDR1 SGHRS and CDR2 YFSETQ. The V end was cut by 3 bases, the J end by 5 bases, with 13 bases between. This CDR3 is CASSSGHGGDTQYF. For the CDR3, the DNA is TGCGCCAGCAGCTCGGGACACGGTGGAGATACGCAGTATTTT.

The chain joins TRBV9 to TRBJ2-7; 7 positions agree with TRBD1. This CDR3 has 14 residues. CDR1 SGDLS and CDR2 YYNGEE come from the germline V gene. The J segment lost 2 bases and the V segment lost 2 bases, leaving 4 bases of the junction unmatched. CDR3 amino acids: CASSVGQETYEQYF. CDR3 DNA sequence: TGTGCCAGCAGCGTCGGACAGGAAACCTACGAGCAGTACTTC.

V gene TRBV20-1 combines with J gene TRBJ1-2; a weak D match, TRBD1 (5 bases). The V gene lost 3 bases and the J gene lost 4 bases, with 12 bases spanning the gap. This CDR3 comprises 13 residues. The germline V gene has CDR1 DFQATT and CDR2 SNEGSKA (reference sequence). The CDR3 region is CSASESGGYGYTF. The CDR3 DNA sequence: TGCAGTGCTAGTGAGTCGGGGGGCTATGGCTACACCTTC.

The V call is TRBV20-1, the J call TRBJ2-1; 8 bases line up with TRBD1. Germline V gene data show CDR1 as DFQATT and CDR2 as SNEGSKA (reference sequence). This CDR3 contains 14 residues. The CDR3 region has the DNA TGCACAGCCCTTACCGGGACAGGCTCTAATGAGCAGTTCTTC. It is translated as CTALTGTGSNEQFF.

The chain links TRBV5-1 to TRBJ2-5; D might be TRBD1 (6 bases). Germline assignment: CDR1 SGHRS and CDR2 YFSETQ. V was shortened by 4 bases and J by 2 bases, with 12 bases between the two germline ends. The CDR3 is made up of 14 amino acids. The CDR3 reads CASSRDTMQETQYF. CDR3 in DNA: TGCGCCAGCAGCCGGGACACGATGCAAGAGACCCAGTACTTC.

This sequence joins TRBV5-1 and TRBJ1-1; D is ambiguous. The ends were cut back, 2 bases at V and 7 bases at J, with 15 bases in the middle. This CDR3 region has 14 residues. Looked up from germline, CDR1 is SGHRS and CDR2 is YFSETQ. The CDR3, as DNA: TGCGCCAGCAGCTTAACAACAACGGAGGGTGAAGCTTTCTTT. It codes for CASSLTTTEGEAFF.

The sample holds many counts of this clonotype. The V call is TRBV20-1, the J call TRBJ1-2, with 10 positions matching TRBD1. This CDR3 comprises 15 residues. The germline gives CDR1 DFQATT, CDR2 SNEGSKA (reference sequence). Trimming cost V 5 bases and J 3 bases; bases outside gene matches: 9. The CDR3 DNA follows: TGCAGTGCTCAGAGACAGGGGGCTATTTACTATGGCTACACCTTC. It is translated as CSAQRQGAIYYGYTF.

CDR3 bases: TGCAGTGCTAGAGATCATACGGATACGCAGTATTTT. Its protein is CSARDHTDTQYF. J is TRBJ2-3 and V is TRBV20-1; D is uncertain. This CDR3 spans 12 amino acids. CDR1 and CDR2 from the germline V gene are DFQATT and SNEGSKA (reference sequence). Trimming cost V 0 bases and J 6 bases, with 7 bases left between them.

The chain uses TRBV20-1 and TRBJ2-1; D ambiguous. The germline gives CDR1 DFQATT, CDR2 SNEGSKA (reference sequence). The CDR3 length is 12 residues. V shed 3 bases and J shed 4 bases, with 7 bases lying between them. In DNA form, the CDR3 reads TGCAGTGCTAGTCTCGTTTACAATGAGCAGTTCTTC. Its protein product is CSASLVYNEQFF.

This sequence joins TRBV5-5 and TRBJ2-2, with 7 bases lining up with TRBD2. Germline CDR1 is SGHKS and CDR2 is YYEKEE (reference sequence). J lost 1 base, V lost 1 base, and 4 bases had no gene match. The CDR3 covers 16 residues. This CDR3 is CASSLLGTMNTGELFF. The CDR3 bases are TGTGCCAGCAGCTTGCTGGGGACTATGAACACCGGGGAGCTGTTTTTT. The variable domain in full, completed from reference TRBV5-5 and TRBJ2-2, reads DAGVTQSPTHLIKTRGQQVTLRCSPISGHKSVSWYQQVLGQGPQFIFQYYEKEERGRGNFPDRFSARQFPNYSSELNVNALLLGDSALYLCASSLLGTMNTGELFFGEGSRLTVL.

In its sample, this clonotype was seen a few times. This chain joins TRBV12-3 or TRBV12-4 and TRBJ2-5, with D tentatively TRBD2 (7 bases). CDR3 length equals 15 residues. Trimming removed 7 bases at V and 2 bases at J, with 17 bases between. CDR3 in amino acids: CASTTTGRGQETQYF. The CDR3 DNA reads TGTGCCAGCACCACTACAGGGCGGGGGCAAGAGACCCAGTACTTC.

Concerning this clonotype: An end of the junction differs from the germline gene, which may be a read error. The CDR3 bases are TGTACCAGCAGTGGACAGGGGGCAATTGAATCCTACAATGAGCAGTTCTTC. It encodes CTSSGQGAIESYNEQFF. The V and J genes are TRBV12-3 or TRBV12-4 and TRBJ2-1; TRBD1 agrees at 11 bases. The CDR3 covers 17 residues.

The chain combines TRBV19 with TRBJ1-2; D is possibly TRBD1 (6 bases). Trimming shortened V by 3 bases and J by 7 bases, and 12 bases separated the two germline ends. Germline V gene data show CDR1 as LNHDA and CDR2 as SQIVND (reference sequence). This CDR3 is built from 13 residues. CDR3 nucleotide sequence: TGTGCCAGTAGTATTAACAGGGAAAGTGGCTACACCTTC. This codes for CASSINRESGYTF.

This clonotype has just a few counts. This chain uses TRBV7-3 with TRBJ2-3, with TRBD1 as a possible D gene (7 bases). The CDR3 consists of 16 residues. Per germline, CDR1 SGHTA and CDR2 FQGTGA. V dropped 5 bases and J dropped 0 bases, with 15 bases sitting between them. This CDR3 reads CASSPGGTVSTDTQYF. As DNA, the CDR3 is TGTGCCAGCAGCCCCGGCGGGACAGTCAGCACAGATACGCAGTATTTT.

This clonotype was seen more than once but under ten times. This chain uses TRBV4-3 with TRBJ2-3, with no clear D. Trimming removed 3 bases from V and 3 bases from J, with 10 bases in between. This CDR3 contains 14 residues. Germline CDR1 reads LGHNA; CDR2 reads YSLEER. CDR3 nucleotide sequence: TGCGCCAGCAGCCACACGGGCAGGACAGATACGCAGTATTTT. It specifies CASSHTGRTDTQYF.

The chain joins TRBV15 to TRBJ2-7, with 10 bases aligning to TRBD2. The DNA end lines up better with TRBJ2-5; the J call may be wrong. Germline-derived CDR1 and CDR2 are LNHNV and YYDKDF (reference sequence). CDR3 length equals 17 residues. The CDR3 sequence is CATSREASGGLTGTQYF. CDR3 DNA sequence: TGTGCCACCAGCAGAGAGGCTAGCGGGGGCCTCACAGGGACCCAGTACTTC.

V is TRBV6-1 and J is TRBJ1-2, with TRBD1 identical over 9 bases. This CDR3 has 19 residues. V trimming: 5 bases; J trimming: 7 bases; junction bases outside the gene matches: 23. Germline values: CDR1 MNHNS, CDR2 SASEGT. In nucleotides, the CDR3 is TGTGCCAGCAGTAAACAATACAGGGGGCGGGGATCCCTTTTTAGTGGCTACACCTTC. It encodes CASSKQYRGRGSLFSGYTF.

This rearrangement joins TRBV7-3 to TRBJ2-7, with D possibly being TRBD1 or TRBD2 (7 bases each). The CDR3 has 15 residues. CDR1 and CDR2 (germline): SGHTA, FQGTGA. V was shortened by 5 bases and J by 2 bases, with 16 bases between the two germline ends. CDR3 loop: CASSAQGGGPYEQYF. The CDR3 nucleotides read TGTGCCAGCAGCGCCCAGGGGGGGGGCCCCTACGAGCAGTACTTC.

DNA of the CDR3: TGTGCTAGTGGTTTTAATAGCGGGAGATACTCCTACGAGCAGTACTTC. Translated, it gives CASGFNSGRYSYEQYF. The gene calls are TRBV12-5 and TRBJ2-7, with 9 bases aligning to TRBD2. The trim removed 3 bases at V and 0 bases at J, leaving 6 bases unmatched. Germline CDR1 LGHNT, CDR2 FRNRAP. The CDR3 extends over 16 amino acids. The full variable domain, with the rest looked up from reference TRBV12-5 and TRBJ2-7, is DARVTQTPRHKVTEMGQEVTMRCQPILGHNTVFWYRQTMMQGLELLAYFRNRAPLDDSGMPKDRFSAEMPDATLATLKIQPSEPRDSAVYFCASGFNSGRYSYEQYFGPGTRLTVT.

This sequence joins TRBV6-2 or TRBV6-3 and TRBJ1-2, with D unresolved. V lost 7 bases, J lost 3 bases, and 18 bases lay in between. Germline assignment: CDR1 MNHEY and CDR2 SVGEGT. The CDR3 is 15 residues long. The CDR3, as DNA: TGTGCCAGCATTTCCGCGACGGCTCCGTACTATGGCTACACCTTC. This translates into CASISATAPYYGYTF.

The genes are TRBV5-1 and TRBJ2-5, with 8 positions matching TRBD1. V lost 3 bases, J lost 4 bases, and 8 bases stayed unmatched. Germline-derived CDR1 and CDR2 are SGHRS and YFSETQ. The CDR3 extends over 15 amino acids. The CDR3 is CASSSTDRVSETQYF. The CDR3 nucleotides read TGCGCCAGCAGCTCAACGGACAGGGTTTCAGAGACCCAGTACTTC.

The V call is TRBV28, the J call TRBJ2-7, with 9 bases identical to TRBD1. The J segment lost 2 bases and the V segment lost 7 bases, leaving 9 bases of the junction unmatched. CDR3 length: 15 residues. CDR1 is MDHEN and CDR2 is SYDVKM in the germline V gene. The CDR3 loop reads CASNRMRTGAYEQYF. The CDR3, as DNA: TGTGCCAGCAACCGGATGAGGACAGGGGCCTACGAGCAGTACTTC.

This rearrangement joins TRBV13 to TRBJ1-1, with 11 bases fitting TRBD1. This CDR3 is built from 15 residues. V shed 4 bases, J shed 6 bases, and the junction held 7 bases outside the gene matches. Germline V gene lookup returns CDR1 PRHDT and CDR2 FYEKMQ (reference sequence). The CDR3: CASSSRDRGRAEAFF. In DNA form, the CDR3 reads TGTGCCAGCAGCTCCCGGGACAGGGGGAGGGCTGAAGCTTTCTTT.

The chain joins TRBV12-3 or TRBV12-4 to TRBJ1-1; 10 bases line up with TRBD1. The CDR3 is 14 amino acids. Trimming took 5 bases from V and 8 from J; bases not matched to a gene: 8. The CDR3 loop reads CASSLGQGINEAFF. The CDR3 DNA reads TGTGCCAGCAGTCTGGGACAGGGGATTAACGAAGCTTTCTTT.

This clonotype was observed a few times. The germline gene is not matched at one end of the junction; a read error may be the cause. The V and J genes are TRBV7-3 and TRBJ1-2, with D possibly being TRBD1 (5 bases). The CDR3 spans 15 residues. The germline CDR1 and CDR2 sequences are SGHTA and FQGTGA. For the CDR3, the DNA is TGTGCCAGTAGCTTAACCTCCGGGACGGAGGTGGGGTACACCTTC. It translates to CASSLTSGTEVGYTF.

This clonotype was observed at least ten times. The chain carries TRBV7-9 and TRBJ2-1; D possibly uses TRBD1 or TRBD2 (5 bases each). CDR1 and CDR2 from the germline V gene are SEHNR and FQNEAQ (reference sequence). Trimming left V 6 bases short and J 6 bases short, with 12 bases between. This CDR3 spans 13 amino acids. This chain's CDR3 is CASSLSGGNEQFF. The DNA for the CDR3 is TGTGCCAGCAGTTTAAGTGGGGGCAATGAGCAGTTCTTC.

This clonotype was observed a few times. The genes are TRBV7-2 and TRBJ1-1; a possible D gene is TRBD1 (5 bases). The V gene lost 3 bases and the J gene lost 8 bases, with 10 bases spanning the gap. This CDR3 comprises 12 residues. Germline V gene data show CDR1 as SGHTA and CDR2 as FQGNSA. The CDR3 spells CASSFSRDEAFF. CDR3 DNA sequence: TGTGCCAGCAGCTTCTCTCGGGACGAAGCTTTCTTT.

The CDR3 reads CASSLVVASYPGSSTDTQYF. The CDR3 nucleotides are TGTGCCAGCAGTTTAGTAGTAGCCTCATATCCGGGATCGTCCACAGATACGCAGTATTTT. The rearrangement uses TRBV12-3 or TRBV12-4 and TRBJ2-3; TRBD2 might be the D (5 bases). Trimming left V 1 base short and J 2 bases short, with 25 bases between. The CDR3 is made up of 20 amino acids.